This is a list of T cell receptor beta chains from one sample in a study of blood T cell repertoires in COVID-19. Some clones are missing from TCRdb's copy, which holds only in-frame ones; the method was immunoSEQ multiplex PCR. The table records around 350,000 clones, 70% to 90% of them present only once. Sequenced sample: peripheral blood. The source is a human donor in a cohort sampled during active COVID-19. Each CDR3 is given with its conserved first and last residue. The D gene is left open where the match is weak. The size of a clone is reported for some rows only, either as once, few or many, or as a class for expanded clones.

>TRBV2|TRBJ1-5|NA|NA
TGTGCCAGCAGTGTCTGGGGGGGGGTTAATCAGCCCCAGCATTTT
CASSVWGGVNQPQHF
>TRBV28|TRBJ1-4|NA|NA
TGTGCCAGCAGTTTACCGAGTAATGAAAAACTGTTTTTT
CASSLPSNEKLFF
>TRBV10-3|TRBJ1-2|NA|TRBD1
TGTGCCATCAGTGAGTCGGCCTCAACCGGGACAGGGAACTATGGCTACACCTTC
CAISESASTGTGNYGYTF
>TRBV29-1|TRBJ1-1|NA|NA
TGCAGCGTTGGTCTCTCGCTAAAAAACACTGAAGCTTTCTTT
CSVGLSLKNTEAFF
>TRBV25-1|TRBJ2-1|NA|NA
TGTGCCAGCAGTGAATCGGGGAATGAGCAGTTCTTC
CASSESGNEQFF
>TRBV19|TRBJ2-3|NA|TRBD2
TGTGCCAGTAGTAACCATCCGACTAGCGGGGGATCAGATACGCAGTATTTT
CASSNHPTSGGSDTQYF
>TRBV15|TRBJ2-7|NA|NA
TGTGCCACCAGCAGAGTCCCATATGAGGCAGAAGAAGCCTCCGAGCAGTACTTC
CATSRVPYEAEEASEQYF
>TRBV2|TRBJ1-3|NA|TRBD1
TGTGCCAGCAGTGGACAGGGAGGAGGAAACACCATATATTTT
CASSGQGGGNTIYF
>TRBV7-6|TRBJ1-4|NA|NA
TGTGCCAGTCACAGTGGCAGGGGCAGGGGTCTTAGTGAAAAACTGTTTTTT
CASHSGRGRGLSEKLFF
>TRBV30|TRBJ1-2|many|TRBD1
TGTGCCTGGAGTGTACAGGGACAGGGGGCGAGGGAAGGCTACACCTTC
CAWSVQGQGAREGYTF
>TRBV2|TRBJ1-2|NA|NA
TGTGCCAGCAGTGAGGGGCAGGGCTATGGCTACACCTTC
CASSEGQGYGYTF
>TRBV5-1|TRBJ2-7|once|TRBD1
TGCGCCAGCAGCACCACAGGGGGCTACGAGCAGTACTTC
CASSTTGGYEQYF
>TRBV27|TRBJ1-2|NA|TRBD1
TGTGCCAGCAGTTGGGGACAGGGCAACTATGGCTACACCTTC
CASSWGQGNYGYTF
>TRBV30|TRBJ1-1|NA|NA
TGTGCCTGGAGTGTAACAGCATATGAAGCTTTCTTT
CAWSVTAYEAFF
>TRBV6-5|TRBJ2-1|NA|NA
TGTGCCAGCAGGGGGGGGCTGGGTGGCTACAATGAGCAGTTCTTC
CASRGGLGGYNEQFF
>TRBV5-1|TRBJ2-2|NA|NA
TGCGCCAGCAGCTTGCAGGGTGGGACCGGGGAGCTGTTTTTT
CASSLQGGTGELFF
>TRBV18|TRBJ1-4|NA|TRBD1
TGTGCCAGCTCCCCTTACTCCCCGGGACAGGGAGATGAAAAACTGTTTTTT
CASSPYSPGQGDEKLFF
>TRBV4-1|TRBJ1-1|NA|TRBD1
TGCGCCAGCAGCCAAGAAGGCAGGGGGGATGACACTGAAGCTTTCTTT
CASSQEGRGDDTEAFF